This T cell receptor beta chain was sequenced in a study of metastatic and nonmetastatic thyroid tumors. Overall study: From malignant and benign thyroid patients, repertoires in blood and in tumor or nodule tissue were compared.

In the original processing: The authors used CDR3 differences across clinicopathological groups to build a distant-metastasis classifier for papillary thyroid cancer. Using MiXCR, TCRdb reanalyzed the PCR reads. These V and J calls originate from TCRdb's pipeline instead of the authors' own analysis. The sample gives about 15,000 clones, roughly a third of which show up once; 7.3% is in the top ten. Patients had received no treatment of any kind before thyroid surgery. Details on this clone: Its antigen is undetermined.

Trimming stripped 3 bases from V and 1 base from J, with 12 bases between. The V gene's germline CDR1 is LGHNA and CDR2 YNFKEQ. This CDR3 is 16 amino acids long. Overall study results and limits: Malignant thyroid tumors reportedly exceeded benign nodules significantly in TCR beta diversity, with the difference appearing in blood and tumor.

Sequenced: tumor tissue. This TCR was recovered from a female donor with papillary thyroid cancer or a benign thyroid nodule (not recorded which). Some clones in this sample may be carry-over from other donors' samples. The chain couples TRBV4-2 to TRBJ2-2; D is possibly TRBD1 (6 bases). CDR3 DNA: TGTGCCAGCAGCCACAGGACAGTATTGAACACCGGGGAGCTGTTTTTT. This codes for CASSHRTVLNTGELFF.